The source of this T cell receptor beta chain is a study of monozygotic twins with inflammatory bowel disease. TCRdb re-analyzed the 5' RACE reads; it lists each CDR3 protein once, without DNA. The sample data list 150,000 to 200,000 distinct CDR3 sequences. Germline CDR1 MNHEY, CDR2 SVGAGI. There are 14 residues in the CDR3. The sample consisted of blood. The chain links TRBV6-5 to TRBJ1-4; TCRdb's D gene call, TRBD1, goes unchecked for lack of DNA. The TCR was taken from a human donor with ulcerative colitis or Crohn's disease, or a healthy co-twin of an affected twin (not recorded which). The CDR3 loop reads CASSYDSGAEKLFF.